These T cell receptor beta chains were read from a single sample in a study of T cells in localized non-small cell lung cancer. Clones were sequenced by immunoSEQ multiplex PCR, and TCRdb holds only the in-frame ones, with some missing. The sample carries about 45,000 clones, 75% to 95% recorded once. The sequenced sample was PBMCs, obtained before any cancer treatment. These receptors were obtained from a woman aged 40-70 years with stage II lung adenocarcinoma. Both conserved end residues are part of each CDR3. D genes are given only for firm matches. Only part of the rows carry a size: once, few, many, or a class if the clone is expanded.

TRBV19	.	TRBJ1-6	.	CATNVEGGNRPGSPLHF	TGTGCCACGAACGTCGAGGGGGGAAACCGGCCAGGTTCACCCCTCCACTTT
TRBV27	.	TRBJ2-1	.	CASSLQRNNEQFF	TGTGCCAGCAGTTTGCAGAGAAACAATGAACAGTTCTTC
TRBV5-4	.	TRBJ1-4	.	CASRPDRENEKLFF	TGTGCCAGCAGACCGGACAGAGAGAATGAAAAACTGTTTTTT
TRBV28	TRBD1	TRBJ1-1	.	CASSSPRDRGGTEAFF	TGTGCCAGCAGTTCACCCCGGGACAGGGGAGGAACTGAAGCTTTCTTT
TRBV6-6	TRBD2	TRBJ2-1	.	CASINGLASNEQFF	TGTGCCAGCATAAATGGACTAGCGTCGAATGAGCAGTTCTTC
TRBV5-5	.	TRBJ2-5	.	CASSLAGSQETQYF	TGTGCCAGCAGCTTGGCAGGCAGCCAAGAGACCCAGTACTTC
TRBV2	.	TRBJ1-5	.	CASAAGVSYSNQPQHF	TGTGCCAGTGCAGCAGGGGTCTCTTATAGCAATCAGCCCCAGCATTTT
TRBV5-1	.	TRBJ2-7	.	CASSLGDSRSSYEQYF	TGCGCCAGCAGCTTAGGGGACTCTCGAAGCTCCTACGAGCAGTACTTC
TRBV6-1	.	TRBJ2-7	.	CASRRGSTSYEQYF	TGTGCCAGCAGACGAGGGAGCACCTCCTACGAGCAGTACTTC
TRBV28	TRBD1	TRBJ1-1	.	CASSSGTGTMNTEAFF	TGTGCCAGCAGTTCCGGGACAGGGACCATGAACACTGAAGCTTTCTTT
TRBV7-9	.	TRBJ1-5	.	CASSLNSNQPQHF	TGTGCCAGCAGCTTAAATAGCAATCAGCCCCAGCATTTT
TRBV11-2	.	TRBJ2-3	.	CASSLGPGFADTQYF	TGTGCCAGCAGCTTAGGCCCCGGCTTCGCAGATACGCAGTATTTT
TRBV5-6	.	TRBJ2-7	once	CASSPMDDSYEQYF	TGTGCCAGCAGCCCTATGGACGATTCCTACGAGCAGTACTTC
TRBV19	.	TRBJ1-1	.	CASSYARRNTEAFF	TGTGCCAGTAGTTACGCGAGGAGGAACACTGAAGCTTTCTTT
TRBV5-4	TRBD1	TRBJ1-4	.	CASSQGQGQEKLFF	TGTGCCAGCAGCCAGGGACAGGGTCAGGAAAAACTGTTTTTT
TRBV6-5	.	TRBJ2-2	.	CASSSPSYGELFF	TGTGCCAGCAGTAGTCCTAGTTACGGGGAGCTGTTTTTT
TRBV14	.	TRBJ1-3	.	CASSQQAGNTIYF	TGTGCCAGCAGCCAACAAGCTGGAAACACCATATATTTT
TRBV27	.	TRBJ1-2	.	CASSLSHADGNSGLGYTF	TGTGCCAGCAGTTTATCCCATGCGGACGGAAATTCTGGTCTTGGCTACACCTTC
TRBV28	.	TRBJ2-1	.	CASSSPKRTYNEQFF	TGTGCCAGCAGTTCTCCAAAACGAACCTACAATGAGCAGTTCTTC
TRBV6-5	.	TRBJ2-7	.	CASSYSGRDYEQYF	TGTGCCAGCAGTTACTCGGGTAGGGATTACGAGCAGTACTTC